What follows are 9 T cell receptor beta chains derived from one specimen sequenced in a study of OX40 agonist ivuxolimab in advanced cancers. Assay: immunoSEQ multiplex PCR; the TCRdb copy retains only in-frame clones and omits some. The sample consists of 100,000 to 110,000 clones, around 90% of them appearing once. The sequencing here drew on CD4+ or CD8+ T cells sorted from blood, taken in a trial of the OX40 agonist ivuxolimab. The receptor set was obtained from an adult with an advanced solid tumor such as melanoma, head and neck, liver or kidney cancer.

The chain uses TRBV7-9 and TRBJ2-1; TRBD1 aligns across 7 bases. CDR3 size: 15 residues. J was trimmed by 7 bases and V by 1 base; bases with no gene match: 7. Germline CDR1 and CDR2: SEHNR and FQNEAQ (reference sequence). CDR3 bases: TGTGCCAGCAGCTTAGGTAGGGGGCGAAGGAATGAGCAGTTCTTC. Translated, it gives CASSLGRGRRNEQFF.

The V call is TRBV6-1, the J call TRBJ1-5; D uncertain. The CDR3 has 14 amino acids. The germline gives CDR1 MNHNS, CDR2 SASEGT. V was clipped by 3 bases and J by 3 bases, with 9 bases between them. The DNA for the CDR3 is TGTGCCAGCAGTGACAGTCCAGCCAATCAGCCCCAGCATTTT. Protein product: CASSDSPANQPQHF.

In DNA form, the CDR3 reads TGTGCCAGCTCCGACCGGGGGGATAACTATGGCTACACCTTC. Protein: CASSDRGDNYGYTF. The chain links TRBV18 to TRBJ1-2, with D tentatively TRBD1 (5 bases). The CDR3 consists of 14 residues. Trimming stripped 6 bases from V and 1 base from J, with 12 bases between. Germline loops: CDR1 KGHSH, CDR2 LQKENI.

CDR3 region: CASTLLSGAGTGKLFF. In nucleotides, the CDR3 is TGTGCCAGCACCCTCCTCTCGGGGGCAGGCACTGGGAAACTGTTTTTT. This chain links TRBV7-8 with TRBJ1-4, with a possible D match to TRBD1 (6 bases). The germline V and J ends were trimmed by 7 bases and 11 bases, with 26 bases remaining between them. Looked up from germline, CDR1 is SGHVS and CDR2 is FQNEAQ. The length of the CDR3 is 16 residues.

This clone has a handful of counts. This chain joins TRBV28 and TRBJ2-7; possibly TRBD1 for D (5 bases). V lost 5 bases, J lost 3 bases, and 14 bases lay in between. Germline loops: CDR1 MDHEN, CDR2 SYDVKM. The CDR3 contains 14 residues. CDR3 amino acids: CASSDSFLDYEQYF. CDR3 coding DNA: TGTGCCAGCAGTGACAGTTTCCTGGACTACGAGCAGTACTTC.

This chain links TRBV4-1 with TRBJ2-1; 12 nucleotides match TRBD2. Germline CDR1 is MGHRA and CDR2 is YSYEKL. This CDR3 comprises 15 residues. V lost 2 bases to trimming and J lost 8 bases; unmatched junction nucleotides: 4. The CDR3 loop reads CASSQLTSGSDEQFF. The CDR3 coding sequence is TGCGCCAGCAGCCAATTGACTAGCGGGAGCGATGAGCAGTTCTTC.

This rearrangement joins TRBV19 to TRBJ2-3; D gene uncertain. Trimming took off 6 bases at V and 2 bases at J, with 6 bases between the two ends. The CDR3 runs 12 residues. CDR1 and CDR2 from the germline V gene are LNHDA and SQIVND (reference sequence). The CDR3 sequence: CASSPNTDTQYF. The CDR3 DNA reads TGTGCCAGTAGCCCGAACACAGATACGCAGTATTTT.

This chain joins TRBV19 and TRBJ2-3, with unresolved D. CDR1 is LNHDA and CDR2 is SQIVND in the germline V gene (reference sequence). The CDR3 is 12 residues long. Trimming cost V 11 bases and J 0 bases, with 9 bases left between them. The CDR3 is CASSPSTDTQYF. The CDR3, as DNA: TGTGCCTCTAGTCCTAGCACAGATACGCAGTATTTT.

Concerning this clone itself: Other nucleotide sequences from this sample produce the same CDR3. The V gene is TRBV7-9, the J gene TRBJ2-7; D is unclear. Germline loops: CDR1 SEHNR, CDR2 FQNEAQ (reference sequence). V was trimmed by 1 base and J by 4 bases, leaving 5 bases between them. This CDR3 has 12 residues. CDR3: CASSLGTYEQYF. DNA of the CDR3: TGTGCCAGCAGCTTAGGGACGTACGAGCAGTACTTC.